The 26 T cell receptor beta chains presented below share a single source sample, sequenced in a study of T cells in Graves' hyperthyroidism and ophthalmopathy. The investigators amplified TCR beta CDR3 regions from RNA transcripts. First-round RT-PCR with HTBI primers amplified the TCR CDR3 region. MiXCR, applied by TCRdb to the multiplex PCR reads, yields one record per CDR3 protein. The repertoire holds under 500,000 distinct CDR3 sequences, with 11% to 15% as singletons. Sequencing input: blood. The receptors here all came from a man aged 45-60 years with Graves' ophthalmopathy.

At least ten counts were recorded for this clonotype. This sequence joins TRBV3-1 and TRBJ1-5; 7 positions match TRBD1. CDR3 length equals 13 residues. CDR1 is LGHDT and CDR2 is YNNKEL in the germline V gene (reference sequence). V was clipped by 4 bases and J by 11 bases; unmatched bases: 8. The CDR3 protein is CASSLTGESAQHF. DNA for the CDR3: TGTGCCAGCAGCCTCACAGGGGAATCAGCCCAGCATTTT.

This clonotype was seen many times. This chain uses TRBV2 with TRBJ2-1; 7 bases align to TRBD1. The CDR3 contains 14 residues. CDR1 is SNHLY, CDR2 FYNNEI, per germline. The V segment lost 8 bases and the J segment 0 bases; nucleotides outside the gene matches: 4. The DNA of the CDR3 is TGTGCCAGCTTGACAGGGCCCTCCTACAATGAGCAGTTCTTC. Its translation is CASLTGPSYNEQFF.

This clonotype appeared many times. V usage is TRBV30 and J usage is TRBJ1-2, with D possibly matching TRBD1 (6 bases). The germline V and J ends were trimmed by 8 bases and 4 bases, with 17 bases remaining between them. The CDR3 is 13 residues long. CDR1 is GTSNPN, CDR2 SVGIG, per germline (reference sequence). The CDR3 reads CAERQGHSYGYTF. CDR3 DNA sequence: TGTGCCGAGCGGCAGGGACATAGCTATGGCTACACCTTC.

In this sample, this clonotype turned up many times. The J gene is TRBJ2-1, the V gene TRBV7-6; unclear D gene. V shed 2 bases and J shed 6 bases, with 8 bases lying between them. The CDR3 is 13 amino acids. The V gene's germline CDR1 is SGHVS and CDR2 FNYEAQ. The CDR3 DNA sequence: TGTGCCAGCAGCTTAATCGCCGCCAATGAGCAGTTCTTC. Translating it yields CASSLIAANEQFF.

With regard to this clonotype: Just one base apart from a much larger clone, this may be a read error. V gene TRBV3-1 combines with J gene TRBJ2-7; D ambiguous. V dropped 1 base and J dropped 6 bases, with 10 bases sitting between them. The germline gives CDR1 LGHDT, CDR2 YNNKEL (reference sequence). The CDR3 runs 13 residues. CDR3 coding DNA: TGTGCCAGCAGCCAAGGAGAGCCCTGCGAGCAGTACTTC. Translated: CASSQGEPCEQYF.

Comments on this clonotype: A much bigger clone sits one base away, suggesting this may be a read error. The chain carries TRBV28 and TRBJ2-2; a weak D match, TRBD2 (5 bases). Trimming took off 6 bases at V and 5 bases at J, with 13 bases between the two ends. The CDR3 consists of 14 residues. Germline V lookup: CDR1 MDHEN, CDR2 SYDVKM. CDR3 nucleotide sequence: TGTGCCAGCAGGAGCTGGAGGCGGACCGGGGAGCTGTTTTTT. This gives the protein CASRSWRRTGELFF.

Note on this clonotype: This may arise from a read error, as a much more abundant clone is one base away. CDR3 nucleotide sequence: TGTGCCAGCAGCCCTAGCGGTTACAATGATCAGTTCTTC. Translation: CASSPSGYNDQFF. J is TRBJ2-1 and V is TRBV6-1, with 7 bases matching TRBD2. Germline V lookup: CDR1 MNHNS, CDR2 SASEGT. The CDR3 runs 13 residues.

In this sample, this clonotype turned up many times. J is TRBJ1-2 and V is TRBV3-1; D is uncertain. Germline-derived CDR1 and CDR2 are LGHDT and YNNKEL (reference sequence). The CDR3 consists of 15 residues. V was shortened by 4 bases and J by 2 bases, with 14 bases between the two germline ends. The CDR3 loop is CASSPSGGRNYGYTF. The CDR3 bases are TGTGCCAGCAGCCCAAGTGGCGGAAGGAACTATGGCTACACCTTC.

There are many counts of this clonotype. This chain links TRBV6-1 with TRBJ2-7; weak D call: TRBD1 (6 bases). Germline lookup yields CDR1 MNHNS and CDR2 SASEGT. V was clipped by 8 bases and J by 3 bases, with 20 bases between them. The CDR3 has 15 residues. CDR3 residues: CASVVQGVQGYEQYF. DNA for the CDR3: TGTGCCAGCGTAGTCCAGGGTGTACAGGGCTACGAGCAGTACTTC.

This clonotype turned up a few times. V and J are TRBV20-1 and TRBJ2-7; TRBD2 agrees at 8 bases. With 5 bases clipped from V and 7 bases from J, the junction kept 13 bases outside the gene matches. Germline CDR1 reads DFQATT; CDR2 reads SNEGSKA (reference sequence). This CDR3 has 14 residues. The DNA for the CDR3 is TGCAGTGCTCATGTATCCGGGAGGGCCGGTGAGCAGTACTTC. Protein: CSAHVSGRAGEQYF.

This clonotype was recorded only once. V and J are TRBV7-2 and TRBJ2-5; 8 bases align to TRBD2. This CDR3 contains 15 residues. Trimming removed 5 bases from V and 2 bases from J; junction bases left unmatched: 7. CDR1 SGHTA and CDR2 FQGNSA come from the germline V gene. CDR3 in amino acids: CASSVLAEPQETQYF. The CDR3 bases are TGTGCCAGCAGCGTACTAGCGGAACCACAAGAGACCCAGTACTTC.

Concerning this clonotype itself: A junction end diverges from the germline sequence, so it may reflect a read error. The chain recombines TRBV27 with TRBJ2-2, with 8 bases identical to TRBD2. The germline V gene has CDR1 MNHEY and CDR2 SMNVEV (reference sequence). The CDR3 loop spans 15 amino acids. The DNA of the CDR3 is TGTCCCAGCAGACTTCTAGCGGGGAACACCGGGGAGCTGTTTTTT. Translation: CPSRLLAGNTGELFF.

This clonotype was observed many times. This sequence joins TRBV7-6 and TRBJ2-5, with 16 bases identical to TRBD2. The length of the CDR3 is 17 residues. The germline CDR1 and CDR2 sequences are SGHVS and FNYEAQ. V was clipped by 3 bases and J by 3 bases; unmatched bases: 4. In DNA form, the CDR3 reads TGTGCCAGCAGCTTCGAGGGACTAGCGGGAGGGAAAGAGACCCAGTACTTC. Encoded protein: CASSFEGLAGGKETQYF.

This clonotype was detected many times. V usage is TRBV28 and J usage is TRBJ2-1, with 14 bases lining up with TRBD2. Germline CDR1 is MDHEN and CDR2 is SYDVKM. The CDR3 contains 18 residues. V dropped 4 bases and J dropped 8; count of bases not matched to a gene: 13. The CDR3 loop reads CASSSASGTSGRGDEQFF. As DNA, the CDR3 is TGTGCCAGCAGTTCTGCCTCCGGGACTAGCGGGAGAGGGGATGAGCAGTTCTTC.

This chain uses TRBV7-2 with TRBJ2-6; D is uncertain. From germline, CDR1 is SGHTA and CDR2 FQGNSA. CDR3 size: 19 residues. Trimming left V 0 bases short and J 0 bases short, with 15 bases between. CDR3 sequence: CASSLARQVPFSGANVLTF. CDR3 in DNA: TGTGCCAGCAGCTTAGCGCGTCAGGTCCCCTTCTCTGGGGCCAACGTCCTGACTTTC.

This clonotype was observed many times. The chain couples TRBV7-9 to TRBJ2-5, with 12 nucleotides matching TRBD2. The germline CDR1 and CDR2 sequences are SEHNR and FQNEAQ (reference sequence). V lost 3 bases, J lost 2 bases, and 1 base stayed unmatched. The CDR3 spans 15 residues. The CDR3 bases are TGTGCCAGCAGCTTCGGACTAGCGGGACAAGAGACCCAGTACTTC. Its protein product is CASSFGLAGQETQYF.

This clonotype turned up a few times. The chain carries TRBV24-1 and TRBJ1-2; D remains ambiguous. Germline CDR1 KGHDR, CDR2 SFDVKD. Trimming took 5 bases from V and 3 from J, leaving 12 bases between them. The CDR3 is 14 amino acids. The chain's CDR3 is CATSGGAWDYGYTF. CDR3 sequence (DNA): TGTGCCACCAGTGGTGGCGCGTGGGACTATGGCTACACCTTC.

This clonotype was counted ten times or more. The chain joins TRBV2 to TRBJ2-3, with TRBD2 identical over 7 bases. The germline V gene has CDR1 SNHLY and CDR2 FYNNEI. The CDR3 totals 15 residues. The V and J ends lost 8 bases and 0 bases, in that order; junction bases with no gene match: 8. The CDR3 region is CASFLAATSTDTQYF. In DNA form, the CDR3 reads TGTGCCAGCTTCCTAGCGGCTACTAGCACAGATACGCAGTATTTT.

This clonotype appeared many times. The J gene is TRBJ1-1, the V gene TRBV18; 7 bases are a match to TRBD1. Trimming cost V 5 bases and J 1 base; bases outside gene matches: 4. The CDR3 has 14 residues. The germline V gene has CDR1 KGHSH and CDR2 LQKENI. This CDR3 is CASSAQGKNTEAFF. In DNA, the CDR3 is TGTGCCAGCTCAGCACAGGGGAAGAACACTGAAGCTTTCTTT.

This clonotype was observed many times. The CDR3 region is CATSRDTGTNYGYTF. DNA of the CDR3: TGTGCCACCAGCAGAGATACAGGCACCAACTATGGCTACACCTTC. The V gene is TRBV15, the J gene TRBJ1-2, with D maybe TRBD1 (5 bases). Germline CDR1 is LNHNV and CDR2 is YYDKDF (reference sequence). V lost 0 bases to trimming and J lost 2 bases, with 10 bases between them. The CDR3 covers 15 residues. The full variable domain, in which reference TRBV15 and TRBJ1-2 provide the parts outside the CDR3, is DAMVIQNPRYQVTQFGKPVTLSCSQTLNHNVMYWYQQKSSQAPKLLFHYYDKDFNNEADTPDNFQSRRPNTSFCFLDIRSPGLGDTAMYLCATSRDTGTNYGYTFGSGTRLTVV.

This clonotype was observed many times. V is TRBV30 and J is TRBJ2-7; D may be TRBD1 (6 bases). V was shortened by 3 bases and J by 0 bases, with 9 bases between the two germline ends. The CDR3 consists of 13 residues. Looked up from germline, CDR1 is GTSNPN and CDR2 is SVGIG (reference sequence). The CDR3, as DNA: TGTGCCTGGAGACAGGGTTTCTCCTACGAGCAGTACTTC. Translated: CAWRQGFSYEQYF.

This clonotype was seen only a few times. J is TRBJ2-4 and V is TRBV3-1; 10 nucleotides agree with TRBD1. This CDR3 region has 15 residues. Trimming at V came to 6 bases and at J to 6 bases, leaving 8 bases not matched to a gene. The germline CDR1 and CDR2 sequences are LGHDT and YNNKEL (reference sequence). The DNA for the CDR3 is TGTGCCAGCAGTGCTGACAGGGGGCTCTTAAACATTCAGTACTTC. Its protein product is CASSADRGLLNIQYF. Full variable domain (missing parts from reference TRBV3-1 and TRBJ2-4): DTAVSQTPKYLVTQMGNDKSIKCEQNLGHDTMYWYKQDSKKFLKIMFSYNNKELIINETVPNRFSPKSPDKAHLNLHINSLELGDSAVYFCASSADRGLLNIQYFGAGTRLSVL.

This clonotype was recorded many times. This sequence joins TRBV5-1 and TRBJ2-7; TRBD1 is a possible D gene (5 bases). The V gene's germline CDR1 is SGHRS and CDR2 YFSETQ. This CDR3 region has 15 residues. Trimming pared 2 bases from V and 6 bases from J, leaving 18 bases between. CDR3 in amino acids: CASSFGHVSFGEQYF. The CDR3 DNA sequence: TGCGCCAGCAGCTTCGGACACGTTTCCTTCGGCGAGCAGTACTTC.

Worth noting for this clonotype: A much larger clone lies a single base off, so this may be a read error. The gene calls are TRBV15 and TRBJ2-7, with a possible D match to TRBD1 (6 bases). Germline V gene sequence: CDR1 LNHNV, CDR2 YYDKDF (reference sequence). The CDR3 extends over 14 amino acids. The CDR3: CAASRVQGSYEQYF. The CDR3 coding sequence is TGTGCCGCCAGCAGAGTGCAGGGGAGCTACGAGCAGTACTTC. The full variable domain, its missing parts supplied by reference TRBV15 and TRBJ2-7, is DAMVIQNPRYQVTQFGKPVTLSCSQTLNHNVMYWYQQKSSQAPKLLFHYYDKDFNNEADTPDNFQSRRPNTSFCFLDIRSPGLGDTAMYLCAASRVQGSYEQYFGPGTRLTVT.

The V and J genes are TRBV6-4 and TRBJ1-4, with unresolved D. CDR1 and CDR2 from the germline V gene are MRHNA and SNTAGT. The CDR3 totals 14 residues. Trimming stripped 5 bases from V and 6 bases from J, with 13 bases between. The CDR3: CASSYRGKYEKLFF. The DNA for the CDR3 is TGTGCCAGCAGTTACCGAGGGAAGTATGAAAAACTGTTTTTT.

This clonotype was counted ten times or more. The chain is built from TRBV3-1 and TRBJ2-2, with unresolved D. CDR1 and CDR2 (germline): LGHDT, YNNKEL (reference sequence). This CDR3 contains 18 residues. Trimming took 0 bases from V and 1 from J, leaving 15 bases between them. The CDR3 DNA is TGTGCCAGCAGCCAAGAGCTTGGTCACTACCGGAACACCGGGGAGCTGTTTTTT. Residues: CASSQELGHYRNTGELFF.